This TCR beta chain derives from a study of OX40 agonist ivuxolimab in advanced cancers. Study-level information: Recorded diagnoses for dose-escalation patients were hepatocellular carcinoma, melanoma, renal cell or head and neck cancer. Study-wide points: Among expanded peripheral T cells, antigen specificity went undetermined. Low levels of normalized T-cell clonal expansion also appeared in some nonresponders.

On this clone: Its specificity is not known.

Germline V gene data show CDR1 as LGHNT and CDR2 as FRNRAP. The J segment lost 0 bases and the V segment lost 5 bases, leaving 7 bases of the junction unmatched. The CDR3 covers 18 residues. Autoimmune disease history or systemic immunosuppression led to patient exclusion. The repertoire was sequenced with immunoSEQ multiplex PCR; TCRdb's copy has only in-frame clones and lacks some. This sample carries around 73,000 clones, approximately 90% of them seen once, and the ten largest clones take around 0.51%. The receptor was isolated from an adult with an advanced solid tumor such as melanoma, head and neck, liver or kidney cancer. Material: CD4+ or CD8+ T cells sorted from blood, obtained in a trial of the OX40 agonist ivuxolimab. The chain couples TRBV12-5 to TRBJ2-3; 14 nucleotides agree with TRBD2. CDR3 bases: TGTGCTAGTGGTCCCGGGACTAGCGGGAGCCCCAGCACAGATACGCAGTATTTT. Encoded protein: CASGPGTSGSPSTDTQYF. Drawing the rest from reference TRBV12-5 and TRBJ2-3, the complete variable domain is DARVTQTPRHKVTEMGQEVTMRCQPILGHNTVFWYRQTMMQGLELLAYFRNRAPLDDSGMPKDRFSAEMPDATLATLKIQPSEPRDSAVYFCASGPGTSGSPSTDTQYFGPGTRLTVL.